This T cell receptor beta chain stems from a study of identical twins. The V end was cut by 0 bases, the J end by 3 bases, with 8 bases between. The CDR3 sequence is 15 residues long. Germline V CDR1 and CDR2: LGHNT, FRNRAP. Using its own MiXCR run on the 5' RACE reads, TCRdb lists one record per CDR3 protein. Found here are approximately 190,000 distinct CDR3 sequences, less than 20% of them singletons; the top ten hold less than 45%. This sample also belongs to another study, concerning T cells expressing NK-cell markers.

The TCR originated in a woman between 18 and 29 years old in good health. Specimen: CD8+ T cells sorted from blood. The chain recombines TRBV12-5 with TRBJ2-2; D gene ambiguous. The CDR3 coding sequence is TGTGCTAGTGGTTTGGTACTCACCTACACCGGGGAGCTGTTTTTT. It codes for CASGLVLTYTGELFF.